A selection of T cell receptor beta chains follows, all from one sample in a study of T cell responses to AZD1222 COVID-19 vaccine. Clones were read by immunoSEQ multiplex PCR, and TCRdb kept only the in-frame ones, dropping some. This repertoire shows some 60,000 clones, 89% found once; its top ten account for over 5%. Sample: peripheral blood, taken 28 days after the second AZD1222 dose. The receptors originated from an adult who received the AZD1222 COVID-19 vaccine. The conserved cysteine and the conserved F or W are not part of the CDR3 here. The order of the fields is CDR3 protein, J gene, V gene, clone size. Size is stated for part of the rows, as once, few or many counts, or as a class when the clone is expanded.

CDR3: ASSLTTNQVLNTEAF
J: TRBJ1-1
V: TRBV5-5
size: .

CDR3: ASSQPPHQAF
J: TRBJ1-1
V: TRBV4-3
size: .

CDR3: ASSPLDRNTGELF
J: TRBJ2-2
V: TRBV18
size: .

CDR3: ASSPGDMSHQPQH
J: TRBJ1-5
V: TRBV28
size: .

CDR3: ASSVGGTGVLYEQF
J: TRBJ2-1
V: TRBV9
size: .

CDR3: ASSLAEGQGYEQY
J: TRBJ2-7
V: TRBV7-6
size: .

CDR3: ASSKAGYNEQF
J: TRBJ2-1
V: TRBV5-1
size: .

CDR3: ASSLAGTGLYEQY
J: TRBJ2-7
V: TRBV7-6
size: .

CDR3: ASRQTGTDTQY
J: TRBJ2-3
V: TRBV7-3
size: .

CDR3: ASSLRAYEQY
J: TRBJ2-7
V: TRBV28
size: once

CDR3: ASTGRALETQY
J: TRBJ2-5
V: TRBV6-1
size: .

CDR3: AWSGGQGGQPQH
J: TRBJ1-5
V: TRBV30
size: .

CDR3: ASSLTGKTQY
J: TRBJ2-5
V: TRBV19
size: .

CDR3: ATSDRAQTGLNTEAF
J: TRBJ1-1
V: TRBV24-1
size: .

CDR3: ASSLGLDNEQF
J: TRBJ2-1
V: TRBV11-2
size: .

CDR3: STRARGVNEQY
J: TRBJ2-7
V: TRBV27
size: .

CDR3: ASSLEETQY
J: TRBJ2-5
V: TRBV6-1
size: .

CDR3: ASRPPVQGASAYEQY
J: TRBJ2-7
V: TRBV27
size: .

CDR3: ASSLGSADGEQF
J: TRBJ2-1
V: TRBV19
size: .

CDR3: ASSLGEAYYNSPLH
J: TRBJ1-6
V: TRBV5-6
size: .

CDR3: ASKSGQDGDIQY
J: TRBJ2-4
V: TRBV19
size: .

CDR3: ASSKEKAGANYGYT
J: TRBJ1-2
V: TRBV21-1
size: .

CDR3: ASLGTSKLARETQY
J: TRBJ2-5
V: TRBV3-1/TRBV3-2
size: .

CDR3: ASNKNGRAEAF
J: TRBJ1-1
V: TRBV19
size: .

CDR3: ASSVLDRANTGELF
J: TRBJ2-2
V: TRBV9
size: .